This entry lists 28 T cell receptor beta chains sequenced from one sample in a study of blood T cell repertoires in COVID-19. Method: immunoSEQ multiplex PCR; TCRdb's copy keeps in-frame clones and lacks some. The sample lists about 200,000 clones; approximately 85% were seen once. Sequencing was done on a sample of peripheral blood. Source of these receptors: a human donor with active or convalescent COVID-19. The donor label of this sample is uncertain.

V and J are TRBV5-5 and TRBJ1-5; TRBD1 matches at 7 bases. Germline V gene sequence: CDR1 SGHKS, CDR2 YYEKEE (reference sequence). Trimming took 1 base from V and 3 from J; bases not matched to a gene: 4. This CDR3 has 15 residues. The CDR3 nucleotides read TGTGCCAGCAGCTTGTACGGGACAGTCAATCAGCCCCAGCATTTT. This encodes CASSLYGTVNQPQHF.

The rearrangement uses TRBV7-2 and TRBJ2-7; TRBD2 agrees at 11 bases. CDR3 length: 16 amino acids. Losses at the gene ends were 5 bases for V and 2 bases for J; bases not matched to a gene: 8. Germline-derived CDR1 and CDR2 are SGHTA and FQGNSA. CDR3 residues: CASSPRLAGSPYEQYF. The DNA for the CDR3 is TGTGCCAGCAGCCCCAGACTAGCGGGGTCACCCTACGAGCAGTACTTC.

The V call is TRBV29-1, the J call TRBJ2-3, with 9 positions matching TRBD1. Germline CDR1 and CDR2: SQVTM and ANQGSEA. The CDR3 is 15 residues long. V was clipped by 8 bases and J by 3 bases; unmatched bases: 12. CDR3 DNA sequence: TGCAGCCTCGCCCCCCTCGACAGGGGGACAGATACGCAGTATTTT. The encoded protein is CSLAPLDRGTDTQYF.

The chain uses TRBV9 and TRBJ2-7, with a weak D call TRBD2 (5 bases). Germline values: CDR1 SGDLS, CDR2 YYNGEE. V was trimmed by 0 bases and J by 3 bases, leaving 13 bases between them. This CDR3 is built from 15 residues. DNA of the CDR3: TGTGCCAGCAGCGTAGACGCAGCGGTTTTCTACGAGCAGTACTTC. Its translation is CASSVDAAVFYEQYF.

The J gene is TRBJ1-4, the V gene TRBV5-1, with TRBD1 matching over 7 bases. There are 14 residues in the CDR3. The germline V gene has CDR1 SGHRS and CDR2 YFSETQ. J was trimmed by 7 bases and V by 2 bases; bases with no gene match: 5. Written as DNA, the CDR3 is TGCGCCAGCAGCTTCGCAGGGGGAGGTGAAAAACTGTTTTTT. Amino acid sequence: CASSFAGGGEKLFF. Together with reference TRBV5-1 and TRBJ1-4, the CDR3 gives the full variable domain: KAGVTQTPRYLIKTRGQQVTLSCSPISGHRSVSWYQQTPGQGLQFLFEYFSETQRNKGNFPGRFSGRQFSNSRSEMNVSTLELGDSALYLCASSFAGGGEKLFFGSGTQLSVL.

The V gene is TRBV30, the J gene TRBJ2-3, with D perhaps matching TRBD1 (6 bases). The CDR3 runs 13 residues. CDR1 and CDR2 (germline): GTSNPN, SVGIG (reference sequence). V was cut by 5 bases and J by 2 bases, with 11 bases left in between. The CDR3 DNA reads TGTGCCTGGCTGACAGGACACACAGATACGCAGTATTTT. Protein: CAWLTGHTDTQYF. Variable domain in full (rest from reference TRBV30 and TRBJ2-3): SQTIHQWPATLVQPVGSPLSLECTVEGTSNPNLYWYRQAAGRGLQLLFYSVGIGQISSEVPQNLSASRPQDRQFILSSKKLLLSDSGFYLCAWLTGHTDTQYFGPGTRLTVL.

V is TRBV2 and J is TRBJ1-4; D might be TRBD1 (6 bases). V dropped 5 bases and J dropped 3 bases, with 10 bases sitting between them. Germline CDR1 SNHLY, CDR2 FYNNEI. The CDR3 runs to 14 residues. The CDR3 is CASSLTGPNEKLFF. CDR3 DNA: TGTGCCAGCAGTTTGACAGGCCCTAATGAAAAACTGTTTTTT.

This chain connects TRBV12-3 or TRBV12-4 to TRBJ1-5, with D unresolved. The CDR3 is made up of 12 amino acids. V was clipped by 6 bases and J by 6 bases, with 9 bases between them. The CDR3 nucleotides read TGTGCCAGCAGACATGGAGGTCAGCCCCAGCATTTT. Protein sequence: CASRHGGQPQHF.

The rearrangement joins TRBV29-1 to TRBJ1-4; 7 bases match TRBD1. Trimming took 6 bases from V and 0 from J; bases not matched to a gene: 4. Germline V gene lookup returns CDR1 SQVTM and CDR2 ANQGSEA. This CDR3 is built from 14 residues. CDR3 bases: TGCAGCGTCAGACAGGGACCAACTAATGAAAAACTGTTTTTT. Its protein product is CSVRQGPTNEKLFF.

The chain has TRBV24-1 and TRBJ2-3; D remains ambiguous. V gave up 4 bases and J gave up 1 base, with 5 bases separating them. CDR1 and CDR2 from the germline V gene are KGHDR and SFDVKD. The CDR3 runs to 13 residues. CDR3 coding DNA: TGTGCCACCAGTGAAACTGGCACAGATACGCAGTATTTT. As protein: CATSETGTDTQYF.

The chain joins TRBV9 to TRBJ2-7; maybe TRBD1 (6 bases). The CDR3 has 16 amino acids. In germline, CDR1 is SGDLS, CDR2 YYNGEE. V shed 4 bases and J shed 3 bases, with 20 bases lying between them. The DNA of the CDR3 is TGTGCCAGCAGCTATCCGACGGGGAAGGGGGACTACGAGCAGTACTTC. It encodes CASSYPTGKGDYEQYF.

This chain joins TRBV29-1 and TRBJ1-6; D not certain. Trimming removed 5 bases from V and 9 bases from J, with 14 bases in between. CDR3 length: 13 residues. In germline, CDR1 is SQVTM, CDR2 ANQGSEA. The CDR3 protein is CSVSGRFGSPLHF. CDR3 sequence (DNA): TGCAGCGTTAGCGGCCGTTTCGGTTCACCCCTCCACTTT. The whole variable domain, filled in from reference TRBV29-1 and TRBJ1-6, reads SAVISQKPSRDICQRGTSLTIQCQVDSQVTMMFWYRQQPGQSLTLIATANQGSEATYESGFVIDKFPISRPNLTFSTLTVSNMSPEDSSIYLCSVSGRFGSPLHFGNGTRLTVT.

This sequence joins TRBV7-3 and TRBJ2-7; maybe TRBD2 (5 bases). Trimming removed 5 bases at V and 1 base at J, with 24 bases between. Germline V lookup: CDR1 SGHTA, CDR2 FQGTGA. The CDR3 spans 18 residues. The CDR3 nucleotides are TGTGCCAGCAGCGGAGTGAGGGCCCACCAGAGCCTTTCCTACGAGCAGTACTTC. Its translation: CASSGVRAHQSLSYEQYF.

This sequence joins TRBV5-1 and TRBJ2-3, with 8 positions matching TRBD2. The CDR3 covers 15 residues. CDR1 is SGHRS, CDR2 YFSETQ, per germline. Trimming cost V 7 bases and J 1 base; bases outside gene matches: 8. The CDR3 DNA reads TGCGCCAGCCGCACGACTAGCGTCGGCACAGATACGCAGTATTTT. Its protein is CASRTTSVGTDTQYF.

The chain employs TRBV7-9 and TRBJ1-4; 7 nucleotides line up with TRBD1. Germline V gene sequence: CDR1 SEHNR, CDR2 FQNEAQ (reference sequence). This CDR3 is 17 amino acids long. V lost 5 bases to trimming and J lost 2 bases; unmatched junction nucleotides: 11. The CDR3 loop reads CASSRRQGEVTNEKLFF. The CDR3 coding sequence is TGTGCCAGCAGCAGACGACAGGGCGAAGTGACTAATGAAAAACTGTTTTTT.

This chain connects TRBV7-2 to TRBJ1-1, with TRBD1 identical over 10 bases. CDR3 length equals 14 residues. With 6 bases clipped from V and 5 bases from J, the junction kept 6 bases outside the gene matches. Germline V gene lookup returns CDR1 SGHTA and CDR2 FQGNSA. Here the CDR3 reads CASRPRDRGTEAFF. Written as DNA, the CDR3 is TGTGCCAGCAGACCCCGGGACAGGGGAACTGAAGCTTTCTTT.

This chain joins TRBV7-2 and TRBJ2-5; no clear D gene. The ends were cut back, 1 base at V and 1 base at J, with 10 bases in the middle. CDR1 is SGHTA and CDR2 is FQGNSA in the germline V gene. The CDR3 is made up of 15 amino acids. CDR3 sequence (DNA): TGTGCCAGCAGCTTAGGTTATCACAGCCAAGAGACCCAGTACTTC. Its translation: CASSLGYHSQETQYF.

This sequence joins TRBV5-1 and TRBJ2-2; 12 positions match TRBD2. CDR1 and CDR2 from the germline V gene are SGHRS and YFSETQ. The trim removed 3 bases at V and 7 bases at J, leaving 4 bases unmatched. CDR3 length: 15 residues. CDR3 protein: CASSSTSGRGGELFF. Written as DNA, the CDR3 is TGCGCCAGCAGCTCGACTAGCGGGAGAGGCGGGGAGCTGTTTTTT. Full variable domain (remainder filled in from reference TRBV5-1 and TRBJ2-2): KAGVTQTPRYLIKTRGQQVTLSCSPISGHRSVSWYQQTPGQGLQFLFEYFSETQRNKGNFPGRFSGRQFSNSRSEMNVSTLELGDSALYLCASSSTSGRGGELFFGEGSRLTVL.

This chain uses TRBV2 with TRBJ1-6; D remains ambiguous. The CDR3 spans 12 residues. Trimming cost V 7 bases and J 9 bases, with 10 bases left between them. CDR1 SNHLY and CDR2 FYNNEI come from the germline V gene. The CDR3 here is CASISNGSPLHF. The CDR3 nucleotides are TGTGCCAGCATCTCAAACGGTTCACCCCTCCACTTT.

The rearrangement links TRBV30 to TRBJ2-3; TRBD2 is a possible D gene (5 bases). Germline V gene lookup returns CDR1 GTSNPN and CDR2 SVGIG (reference sequence). Trimming stripped 4 bases from V and 4 bases from J, with 15 bases between. The length of the CDR3 is 14 residues. CDR3 DNA sequence: TGTGCCTGGAAGGTCGGCCACGGGGCAGATACGCAGTATTTT. Encoded protein: CAWKVGHGADTQYF. Filled out from reference TRBV30 and TRBJ2-3, the complete variable domain reads SQTIHQWPATLVQPVGSPLSLECTVEGTSNPNLYWYRQAAGRGLQLLFYSVGIGQISSEVPQNLSASRPQDRQFILSSKKLLLSDSGFYLCAWKVGHGADTQYFGPGTRLTVL.

This chain uses TRBV2 with TRBJ1-2; 7 bases line up with TRBD1. Unmatched junction bases numbered 9, after V lost 5 bases and J lost 6 bases. CDR3 length: 14 amino acids. Germline V gives CDR1 SNHLY, CDR2 FYNNEI. The CDR3 reads CASSWATGRHGYTF. The CDR3 nucleotides are TGTGCCAGCAGTTGGGCGACAGGGAGGCATGGCTACACCTTC.

The chain carries TRBV4-2 and TRBJ2-1; TRBD2 matches at 8 bases. CDR1 is LGHNA and CDR2 is YNFKEQ in the germline V gene. J was trimmed by 8 bases and V by 4 bases; bases with no gene match: 16. The CDR3 totals 17 residues. CDR3 protein: CASSPPRGAGGQYEQFF. The CDR3 region has the DNA TGTGCCAGCAGCCCCCCCCGGGGGGCGGGGGGTCAATATGAGCAGTTCTTC.

This chain joins TRBV5-1 and TRBJ2-1; D is perhaps TRBD2 (5 bases). The CDR3 has 13 amino acids. Looked up from germline, CDR1 is SGHRS and CDR2 is YFSETQ. V lost 4 bases and J 4 bases, leaving 9 bases between the germline ends. The CDR3 spells CASSPGLYNEQFF. The DNA for the CDR3 is TGCGCCAGCAGCCCAGGACTGTACAATGAGCAGTTCTTC.

The chain employs TRBV6-2 or TRBV6-3 and TRBJ2-1; 12 nucleotides align to TRBD2. Looked up from germline, CDR1 is MNHEY and CDR2 is SVGEGT. The CDR3 loop spans 16 amino acids. V was clipped by 1 base and J by 8 bases; unmatched bases: 6. The CDR3 nucleotides read TGTGCCAGCAGTTACTTACTAGCGGGGGGCAGGGATGAGCAGTTCTTC. Translated, it gives CASSYLLAGGRDEQFF.

V is TRBV10-3 and J is TRBJ2-7, with D perhaps matching TRBD1 (6 bases). The germline V gene encodes CDR1 ENHRY and CDR2 SYGVKD. The CDR3 sequence is 14 residues long. The germline V and J ends were trimmed by 6 bases and 1 base, with 13 bases remaining between them. CDR3 protein: CAIRPQGPSYEQYF. DNA for the CDR3: TGTGCCATCAGACCACAGGGCCCATCCTACGAGCAGTACTTC.

V usage is TRBV7-8 and J usage is TRBJ2-4, with TRBD1 identical over 8 bases. The CDR3 is 15 residues long. From germline, CDR1 is SGHVS and CDR2 FQNEAQ. V shed 3 bases and J 4 bases; nucleotides not matched to a gene: 5. This CDR3 reads CASSFGTGGKNIQYF. CDR3 nucleotide sequence: TGTGCCAGCAGCTTTGGGACAGGTGGAAAAAACATTCAGTACTTC.

The chain is built from TRBV19 and TRBJ1-5; unclear D gene. The germline CDR1 and CDR2 sequences are LNHDA and SQIVND (reference sequence). V lost 6 bases to trimming and J lost 0 bases, with 12 bases between them. The CDR3 is made up of 15 amino acids. This CDR3 reads CASRQGEHSNQPQHF. DNA for the CDR3: TGTGCCAGTAGGCAAGGAGAACATAGCAATCAGCCCCAGCATTTT.

The rearrangement joins TRBV30 to TRBJ1-1, with D perhaps matching TRBD1 (6 bases). The CDR3 consists of 12 residues. The germline CDR1 and CDR2 sequences are GTSNPN and SVGIG (reference sequence). V gave up 4 bases and J gave up 9 bases, with 15 bases separating them. This CDR3 is CAWNTGPWKAFF. The CDR3 DNA reads as TGTGCCTGGAATACAGGGCCGTGGAAAGCTTTCTTT.